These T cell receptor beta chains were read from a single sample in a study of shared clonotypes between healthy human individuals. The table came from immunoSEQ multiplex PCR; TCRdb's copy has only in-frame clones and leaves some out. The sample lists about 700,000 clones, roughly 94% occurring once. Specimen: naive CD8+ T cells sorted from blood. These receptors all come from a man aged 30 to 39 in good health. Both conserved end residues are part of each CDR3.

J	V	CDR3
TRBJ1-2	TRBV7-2	CASSLEAGGGYYGYTF
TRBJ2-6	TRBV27	CASSTPRIAGDGANVLTF
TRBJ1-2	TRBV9	CASSGGSGALLGYTF
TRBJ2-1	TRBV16	CASSRVRAGDNEQFF
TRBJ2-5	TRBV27	CASSLWRDSETQYF
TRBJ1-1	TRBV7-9	CASSYGTAKNTEAFF
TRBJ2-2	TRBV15	CATSITPGLAGEGSGELFF
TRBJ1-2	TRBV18	CASSPPTESYGYTF
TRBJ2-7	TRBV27	CASSFGGGQIYEQYF
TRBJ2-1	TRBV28	CASSFGSEQFF
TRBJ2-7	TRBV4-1	CASSQGLGYEQYF
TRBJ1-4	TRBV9	CASSVAAISGPNEKLFF
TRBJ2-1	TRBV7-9	CASSLGPGRQYNEQFF
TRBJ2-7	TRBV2	CASPETSGPPYEQYF
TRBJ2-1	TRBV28	CASSFLTSFGEQFF
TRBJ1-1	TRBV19	CASSIVSGGPVAAFF
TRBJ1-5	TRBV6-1	CASSEERTGVRQPQHF
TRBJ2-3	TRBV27	CASAPGVMTDTQYF
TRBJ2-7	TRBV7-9	CASSPRDGSSYEQYF
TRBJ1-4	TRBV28	CASRARDRATNEKLFF
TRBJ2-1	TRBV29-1	CSVGQGPYNEQFF
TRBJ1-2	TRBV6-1	CASDRPGLEGYTF
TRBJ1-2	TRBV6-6	CASTLQGAAYGYTF
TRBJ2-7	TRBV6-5	CASSYGDGQVYEQYF
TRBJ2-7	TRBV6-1	CASSAFSGTETYEQYF
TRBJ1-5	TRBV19	CASSYRGGLYSNQPQHF
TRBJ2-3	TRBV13	CASSYRTDTQYF
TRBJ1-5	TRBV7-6	CASSPIVVQGSNNQPQHF
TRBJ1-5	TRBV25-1	CASSEWGSGNQPQHF
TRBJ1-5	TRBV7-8	CASSLEGAPWSNQPQHF
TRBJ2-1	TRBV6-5	CASSYSAWGNEQFF
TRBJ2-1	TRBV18	CASSPYRGPPSSYNEQFF
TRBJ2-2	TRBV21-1	CASSKALFVGRGNGELFF
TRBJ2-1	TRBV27	CASSFISSYNEQFF
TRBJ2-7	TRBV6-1	CASSIRLAGTHEQYF
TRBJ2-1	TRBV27	CASRGLAPNEQFF
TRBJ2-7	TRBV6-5	CASQGAPYEQYF
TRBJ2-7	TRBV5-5	CASSFFTGGTYEQYF
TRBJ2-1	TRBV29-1	CSVVSSSYNEQFF
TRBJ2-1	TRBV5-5	CASSPPVGLAGVADYNEQFF